The 14 T cell receptor beta chains below come from one sample, sequenced in a study of response to subunit inactivated influenza vaccine. MiXCR was run by TCRdb on the RT-PCR reads, yielding one entry per CDR3 protein. The repertoire has 500,000 to 550,000 distinct CDR3 sequences, about 8% of them found once; the top ten carry approximately 12%. The material sequenced was PBMCs from blood, taken less than 25 months after vaccination. Receptor source: a man in his fifties or sixties who received an inactivated influenza vaccine.

The table lists this clonotype with a few counts. This chain connects TRBV6-5 to TRBJ1-2; tentatively, D is TRBD1 (5 bases). The CDR3 covers 14 residues. CDR1 and CDR2 from the germline V gene are MNHEY and SVGAGI. Trimming removed 4 bases at V and 7 bases at J, with 16 bases between. The chain's CDR3 is CASSWDPDPRGYTF. In DNA form, the CDR3 reads TGTGCCAGCAGTTGGGACCCAGACCCCCGTGGCTACACCTTC.

This clonotype was recorded many times. V and J are TRBV14 and TRBJ2-1, with TRBD2 matching over 7 bases. The V gene end was trimmed by 3 bases and the J gene end by 1 base; junction bases not matched to a gene: 3. This CDR3 has 15 residues. Germline V gives CDR1 SGHDN, CDR2 FVKESK. DNA of the CDR3: TGTGCCAGCAGCCACCTGGGGGGGTCCTACAATGAGCAGTTCTTC. Encoded protein: CASSHLGGSYNEQFF.

The chain couples TRBV10-3 to TRBJ2-1; 7 bases fit TRBD2. Germline values: CDR1 ENHRY, CDR2 SYGVKD. V dropped 6 bases and J dropped 6; count of bases not matched to a gene: 8. CDR3 length: 14 residues. The CDR3 here is CAISLGPGGNEQFF. For the CDR3, the DNA is TGTGCCATCAGCCTGGGACCGGGGGGCAATGAGCAGTTCTTC.

This rearrangement joins TRBV11-2 to TRBJ2-7, with unresolved D. This CDR3 spans 11 amino acids. Germline V gene sequence: CDR1 SGHAT, CDR2 FQNNGV. Trimming pared 5 bases from V and 6 bases from J, leaving 8 bases between. The CDR3 loop reads CASSPSIEQYF. CDR3 DNA: TGTGCCAGCAGCCCCTCGATCGAGCAGTACTTC.

At least ten counts were recorded for this clonotype. This chain joins TRBV20-1 and TRBJ1-5, with no clear D. Trimming left V 2 bases short and J 2 bases short, with 13 bases between. CDR1 DFQATT and CDR2 SNEGSKA come from the germline V gene (reference sequence). The CDR3 extends over 15 amino acids. Here the CDR3 DNA reads TGCAGTGCTAGAAGGAGCGGGTACGGCAATCAGCCCCAGCATTTT. It specifies CSARRSGYGNQPQHF.

Of note for this clonotype: A much more abundant neighbour one base away suggests this may be a read error. The chain links TRBV28 to TRBJ1-1; 7 bases are a match to TRBD1. CDR3 length: 17 amino acids. Germline values: CDR1 MDHEN, CDR2 SYDVKM. CDR3: CASSFNLGQQLNTEPFF. CDR3 nucleotides: TGTGCCAGCAGTTTTAACTTGGGACAGCAACTGAACACTGAACCTTTCTTT.

The chain links TRBV28 to TRBJ2-1; maybe TRBD1 (5 bases). Germline V gives CDR1 MDHEN, CDR2 SYDVKM. V lost 3 bases to trimming and J lost 0 bases, with 15 bases between them. The CDR3 has 17 amino acids. The CDR3 loop reads CASSLFGQGPSYNEQFF. CDR3 sequence (DNA): TGTGCCAGCAGTTTGTTTGGGCAGGGCCCCTCCTACAATGAGCAGTTCTTC.

The chain combines TRBV4-2 with TRBJ1-2, with TRBD1 matching 9 bases. Per the germline V gene, CDR1 is LGHNA and CDR2 is YNFKEQ. Unmatched junction bases numbered 10, after V lost 4 bases and J lost 7 bases. The CDR3 contains 15 residues. In DNA form, the CDR3 reads TGTGCCAGCAGCCGAGACCGGACAGGGGCCGCTGGCTACACCTTC. Its protein is CASSRDRTGAAGYTF.

There are a few counts of this clonotype. The V gene is TRBV6-1, the J gene TRBJ1-5, with D uncertain. The CDR3 runs 16 residues. Trimming shortened V by 6 bases and J by 0 bases, and 15 bases separated the two germline ends. Germline V lookup: CDR1 MNHNS, CDR2 SASEGT. Written as DNA, the CDR3 is TGTGCCAGCAGACCCAGACAATTATCTAGCAATCAGCCCCAGCATTTT. Residues: CASRPRQLSSNQPQHF.

This clonotype has more than one count but fewer than ten. The genes are TRBV20-1 and TRBJ2-1; D call uncertain. V was shortened by 4 bases and J by 5 bases, with 12 bases between the two germline ends. The CDR3 runs 13 residues. Germline V gene data show CDR1 as DFQATT and CDR2 as SNEGSKA (reference sequence). CDR3 sequence (DNA): TGCAGTGCTACTACCGGGCCAAACAATGAGCAGTTCTTC. Residues: CSATTGPNNEQFF.

The chain uses TRBV29-1 and TRBJ1-1, with TRBD1 as a possible D gene (5 bases). With 7 bases removed from V and 1 base from J, the gap between germline ends came to 10 bases. The V gene's germline CDR1 is SQVTM and CDR2 ANQGSEA. The CDR3 covers 12 residues. CDR3 in amino acids: CSAGHPNTEAFF. The CDR3 region has the DNA TGCAGCGCGGGGCATCCGAACACTGAAGCTTTCTTT. Full variable domain (remainder filled in from reference TRBV29-1 and TRBJ1-1): SAVISQKPSRDICQRGTSLTIQCQVDSQVTMMFWYRQQPGQSLTLIATANQGSEATYESGFVIDKFPISRPNLTFSTLTVSNMSPEDSSIYLCSAGHPNTEAFFGQGTRLTVV.

In its sample, this clonotype was seen many times. The chain combines TRBV7-2 with TRBJ1-2, with unresolved D. Germline V gene lookup returns CDR1 SGHTA and CDR2 FQGNSA. CDR3 length: 14 residues. Deletions cut 1 base from V and 5 bases from J, with 11 bases between. CDR3 amino acids: CASSLGLAPYGYTF. CDR3 bases: TGTGCCAGCAGCTTAGGTTTGGCACCTTATGGCTACACCTTC.

Only a few counts were recorded for this clonotype. This rearrangement joins TRBV20-1 to TRBJ2-7; D tentatively fits TRBD1 or TRBD2 (5 bases each). The V gene's germline CDR1 is DFQATT and CDR2 SNEGSKA (reference sequence). This CDR3 contains 16 residues. V shed 0 bases and J shed 3 bases, with 18 bases lying between them. CDR3 protein: CSARDSRRGVLYEQYF. CDR3 coding DNA: TGCAGTGCTAGAGATTCCCGCCGGGGCGTACTCTACGAGCAGTACTTC.

This clonotype came up many times. This chain uses TRBV2 with TRBJ2-1; 8 bases are shared with TRBD1. Looked up from germline, CDR1 is SNHLY and CDR2 is FYNNEI. This CDR3 is 15 amino acids long. The trim removed 0 bases at V and 4 bases at J, leaving 2 bases unmatched. The CDR3 DNA reads as TGTGCCAGCAGTGAAGCAACAGGGGGTTACAATGAGCAGTTCTTC. Protein: CASSEATGGYNEQFF.